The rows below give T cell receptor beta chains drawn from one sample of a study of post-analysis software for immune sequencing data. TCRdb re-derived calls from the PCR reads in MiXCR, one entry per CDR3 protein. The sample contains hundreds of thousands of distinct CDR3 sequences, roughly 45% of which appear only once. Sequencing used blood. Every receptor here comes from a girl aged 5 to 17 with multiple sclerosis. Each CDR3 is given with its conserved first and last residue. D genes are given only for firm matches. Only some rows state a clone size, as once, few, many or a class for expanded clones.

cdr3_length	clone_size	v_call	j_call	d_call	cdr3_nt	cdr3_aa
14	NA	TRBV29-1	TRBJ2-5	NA	TGCAGCGTTGGTGCGGGGGCCCTGCGGGAGACCCAGTACTTC	CSVGAGALRETQYF
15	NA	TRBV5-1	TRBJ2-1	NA	TGCGCCAGCAGCTTGATGGTAGCCCCAAATAATGAGCAGTTCTTC	CASSLMVAPNNEQFF
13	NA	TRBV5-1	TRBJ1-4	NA	TGCGCCAGCAAAATGGAGGAAGGCGAAAAACTGTTTTTT	CASKMEEGEKLFF
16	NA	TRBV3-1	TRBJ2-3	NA	TGTGCCAGCAGCCAAACGCCAGAACTCCGGTGGGATACGCAGTATTTT	CASSQTPELRWDTQYF
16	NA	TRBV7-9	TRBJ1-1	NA	TGTGCCAGCAGCTTACCTCGAGGCAGGGAGAGTACTGAAGCTTTCTTT	CASSLPRGRESTEAFF
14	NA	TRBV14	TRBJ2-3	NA	TGTGCCAGCAGCCACAGGGGGGAACCAGATACGCAGTATTTT	CASSHRGEPDTQYF
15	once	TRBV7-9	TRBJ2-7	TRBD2	TGTGCCAGCAGCTTAGATGCGGGGGGCGCCTACGAGCAGTACTTC	CASSLDAGGAYEQYF
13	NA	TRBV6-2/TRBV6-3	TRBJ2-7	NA	TGTGCCAGCAGTTTAGACAACCACGACGAGCAGTACTTC	CASSLDNHDEQYF
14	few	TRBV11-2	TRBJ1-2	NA	TGTGCCAGCAGCGCCTCCGGTGGGCTCTATGGCTACACCTTC	CASSASGGLYGYTF
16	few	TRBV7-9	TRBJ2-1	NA	TGTGCCAGCAGCTTCGCCGCGGGGAACCATTACAATGAGCAGTTCTTC	CASSFAAGNHYNEQFF
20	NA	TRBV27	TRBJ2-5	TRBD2	TGTGCCAGCCGACAACGTAAAGGGACTAGCGGGAGGGCGCTGGGAGAGACCCAGTACTTC	CASRQRKGTSGRALGETQYF
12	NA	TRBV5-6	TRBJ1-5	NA	TGTGCCAGCAGCTCGGGACACCAGCCCCAGCATTTT	CASSSGHQPQHF
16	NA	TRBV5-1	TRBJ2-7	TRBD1	TGCGCCAGCAGCCTAGCGGTGGACAGGGGCCTTTACGAGCAGTACTTC	CASSLAVDRGLYEQYF
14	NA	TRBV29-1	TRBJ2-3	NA	TGCAGCATAAAGACAGATTCTAGCACAGATACGCAGTATTTT	CSIKTDSSTDTQYF
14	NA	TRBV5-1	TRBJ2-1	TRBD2	TGCGCCAGCAGCCAACCTAGCGGGAGGTACGAGCAGTTCTTC	CASSQPSGRYEQFF
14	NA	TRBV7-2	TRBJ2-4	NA	TGTGCCAGCAGCAAAGGGGACTCTATGAACATTCAGTACTTC	CASSKGDSMNIQYF
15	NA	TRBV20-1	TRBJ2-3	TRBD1	TGCAGTGCTAGAGATGGGGGACAGGGTACAGATACGCAGTATTTT	CSARDGGQGTDTQYF
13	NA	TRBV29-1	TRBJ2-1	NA	TGCAGTCAAAGACAGTTAACCTACAATGAGCAGTTCTTC	CSQRQLTYNEQFF